This TCR beta chain was observed in a study of blood T cell repertoires in COVID-19. Study-wide background: T cells, B-cell-depleted T cells, or PBMCs supplied cDNA or gDNA.

Original processing notes: Scientists estimated how many nucleated cells there were by amplifying reference gene primers. The table came from immunoSEQ multiplex PCR; TCRdb's copy has only in-frame clones and leaves some out. V and J calls and clone size are as listed in that table; D and trimming were resolved from the DNA. The repertoire consists of approximately 170,000 clones, with about 85% occurring once and the leading ten covering nearly 8%. The germline CDR1 and CDR2 sequences are SGHNT and YYREEE (reference sequence). There are 16 residues in the CDR3. V was clipped by 4 bases and J by 4 bases; unmatched bases: 11. This clone was picked up one time.

V gene TRBV5-4 combines with J gene TRBJ1-2; the match to TRBD1 covers 9 bases. This clonotype was obtained from a woman in her 50s who had recovered from COVID-19. The sequencing sample was made of PBMCs or T cells enriched from blood (not recorded which). CDR3 sequence (DNA): TGTGCCAGCAGCCGGGGACAGGGAGATACCTTCTATGGCTACACCTTC. Its protein is CASSRGQGDTFYGYTF.